In its sample, the clone carrying this TCR beta chain was seen many times. Its specificity is unknown. This CDR3 has 14 residues. The ends were cut back, 5 bases at V and 3 bases at J, with 15 bases in the middle. In germline, CDR1 is SGHRS, CDR2 YFSETQ. Arm-PCR with iRepertoire HTBI primers amplified the CDR3 regions for these TCR beta libraries. Each CDR3 protein is one row after TCRdb ran MiXCR on the multiplex PCR reads. The sample contains about 660,000 distinct CDR3 sequences, approximately 31% of which appear only once. This sample stems from a study of regulatory T cells in long-lasting Graves disease. Background on the study: Patients met the persistent Graves' disease definition after over 5 years of antithyroid drugs with positive TSH receptor antibodies. Overall study findings and caveats: Sharing of public clonotypes was greater in persistent patients (roughly 2,900) than in new patients (roughly 1,000). Patients with persistent disease showed a bias toward TRBV28, TRBJ1-2 and TRBJ2-5.

Time point of the sample: persistent/refractory GD, antithyroid drugs over 5 years with positive TRAb. Generation of the TCR library employed RNA extracted from PBMCs. Diagnosis followed American Thyroid Association guidelines for Graves' disease. The chain joins TRBV5-1 to TRBJ2-7; weak D call: TRBD2 (7 bases). Sequenced here: peripheral blood mononuclear cells (PBMCs), sampled when the disease was refractory, from a patient treated with antithyroid drugs. This receptor was obtained from a female donor with Graves disease. The CDR3 is CASSPTGGRYEQYF. Here the CDR3 DNA reads TGCGCCAGCAGTCCGACGGGGGGCCGCTACGAGCAGTACTTC.